This entry lists 2 T cell receptor beta chains sequenced from one sample in a study of preoperative IRX-2 immunotherapy in early breast cancer. Measured with immunoSEQ multiplex PCR; TCRdb has only the in-frame clones, and not every one. The sample yields 75,000 to 100,000 clones, roughly 88% seen once. Treatment meaning: preoperative locoregional IRX-2 cytokine immunotherapy. The sequenced sample was tumor tissue, obtained after IRX-2 immunotherapy. The receptors come from a human donor with breast cancer.

The V gene is TRBV19, the J gene TRBJ2-2; 9 bases are shared with TRBD1. The CDR3 has 11 residues. Germline V lookup: CDR1 LNHDA, CDR2 SQIVND (reference sequence). Trimming cost V 8 bases and J 12 bases; bases outside gene matches: 4. This CDR3 is CASAGTGKLFF. CDR3 nucleotide sequence: TGTGCCAGTGCCGGGACAGGGAAGCTGTTTTTT.

The V call is TRBV29-1, the J call TRBJ2-1, with TRBD2 as a possible D gene (5 bases). V was shortened by 3 bases and J by 10 bases, with 13 bases between the two germline ends. The germline V gene has CDR1 SQVTM and CDR2 ANQGSEA. The CDR3 runs to 12 residues. The DNA for the CDR3 is TGCAGCGTTGATGACCTAGCATGGGAGCAGTTCTTC. It yields the protein CSVDDLAWEQFF.